The next 21 T cell receptor beta chains were all read from a single sample in a study of blood T cell repertoires in COVID-19. Libraries were prepared by immunoSEQ multiplex PCR; TCRdb keeps only in-frame clonotypes and omits some of them. Of 110,000 to 150,000 clones in the sample, 87% are singletons; the top ten hold approximately 10%. Sequenced: PBMCs or T cells enriched from blood (not recorded which). These receptors all come from a man aged 60-69 years who had recovered from COVID-19.

The chain is built from TRBV5-6 and TRBJ2-5; D is ambiguous. CDR3 size: 14 residues. Deletions cut 0 bases from V and 1 base from J, with 7 bases between. The V gene's germline CDR1 is SGHDT and CDR2 YYEEEE. DNA for the CDR3: TGTGCCAGCAGCTTGGCGCGCCGCCAAGAGACCCAGTACTTC. Amino acids: CASSLARRQETQYF.

V is TRBV10-3 and J is TRBJ1-2; D unclear. Trimming removed 8 bases at V and 2 bases at J, with 15 bases between. This CDR3 comprises 14 residues. The germline V gene encodes CDR1 ENHRY and CDR2 SYGVKD. CDR3 region: CAIRGEGANYGYTF. The CDR3 region has the DNA TGTGCCATCCGTGGAGAGGGAGCCAACTATGGCTACACCTTC.

This chain links TRBV5-1 with TRBJ1-1, with D unclear. Germline assignment: CDR1 SGHRS and CDR2 YFSETQ. The CDR3 consists of 15 residues. V dropped 4 bases and J dropped 7 bases, with 20 bases sitting between them. The CDR3 nucleotides read TGCGCCAGCAGCCGAGGGCAGGACGGATACCATGAAGCTTTCTTT. It is translated as CASSRGQDGYHEAFF.

The chain carries TRBV28 and TRBJ1-4, with 9 bases lining up with TRBD1. V gave up 5 bases and J gave up 8 bases; unmatched junction bases: 30. The CDR3 has 22 residues. Germline lookup yields CDR1 MDHEN and CDR2 SYDVKM. The CDR3 sequence: CASSLRTHLGTGWTDPREKLFF. The CDR3 nucleotides read TGTGCCAGCAGTCTGCGCACCCATCTCGGGACAGGGTGGACCGATCCGAGGGAAAAACTGTTTTTT.

This chain connects TRBV3-1 (or the pseudogene TRBV3-2) to TRBJ2-3, with D possibly TRBD2 on 7 matching bases. Germline V gives CDR1 LGHDT, CDR2 YNNKEL (reference sequence). This CDR3 is 16 amino acids long. Deletions cut 4 bases from V and 5 bases from J, with 19 bases between. CDR3 in DNA: TGTGCCAGCAGCCTCTCCCTGGGGGGGGCTGGAGATACGCAGTATTTT. Amino acids: CASSLSLGGAGDTQYF.

The CDR3 DNA sequence: TGTGCCAGCAGCGTAGAGGAGGGACCCTACGAGCAGTACTTC. It is translated as CASSVEEGPYEQYF. This rearrangement joins TRBV9 to TRBJ2-7, with a tentative D call TRBD2 (6 bases). The V end was cut by 0 bases, the J end by 2 bases, with 9 bases between. CDR1 SGDLS and CDR2 YYNGEE come from the germline V gene. The CDR3 covers 14 residues.

CDR3 sequence: CASSLSSGGYNEQFF. The CDR3 bases are TGTGCCAGCAGCTTGAGTAGCGGGGGATACAATGAGCAGTTCTTC. This chain links TRBV7-3 with TRBJ2-1; 9 positions agree with TRBD2. CDR1 and CDR2 (germline): SGHTA, FQGTGA. Germline trimming cut 3 bases from V and 4 bases from J; bases unmatched to any gene: 4. The CDR3 is 15 amino acids.

This clone was picked up one time. The chain joins TRBV5-1 to TRBJ1-1; D not resolved. The length of the CDR3 is 14 residues. Trimming took off 0 bases at V and 2 bases at J, with 8 bases between the two ends. Germline V lookup: CDR1 SGHRS, CDR2 YFSETQ. This CDR3 reads CASSLVAGNTEAFF. In DNA form, the CDR3 reads TGCGCCAGCAGCTTGGTTGCAGGAAACACTGAAGCTTTCTTT.

Comments on this clone: This same CDR3 is encoded by further DNA sequences in the sample. This chain links TRBV18 with TRBJ1-1; no clear D gene. The germline gives CDR1 KGHSH, CDR2 LQKENI. V lost 3 bases and J 1 base, leaving 6 bases between the germline ends. This CDR3 contains 13 residues. For the CDR3, the DNA is TGTGCCAGCTCACCTTCAGGGAACACTGAAGCTTTCTTT. It codes for CASSPSGNTEAFF.

The J gene is TRBJ1-2, the V gene TRBV2; TRBD1 matches 8 bases. Unmatched junction bases numbered 6, after V lost 2 bases and J lost 1 base. From germline, CDR1 is SNHLY and CDR2 FYNNEI. The CDR3 covers 16 residues. CDR3 protein: CASSEQGAFVNYGYTF. CDR3 nucleotide sequence: TGTGCCAGCAGTGAACAGGGGGCGTTCGTTAACTATGGCTACACCTTC. Drawing the rest from reference TRBV2 and TRBJ1-2, the complete variable domain is EPEVTQTPSHQVTQMGQEVILRCVPISNHLYFYWYRQILGQKVEFLVSFYNNEISEKSEIFDDQFSVERPDGSNFTLKIRSTKLEDSAMYFCASSEQGAFVNYGYTFGSGTRLTVV.

The chain recombines TRBV4-2 with TRBJ2-3; 8 bases line up with TRBD2. The ends lost 1 base at V and 4 bases at J; junction bases unmatched: 10. CDR3 length: 17 residues. Germline V gene data show CDR1 as LGHNA and CDR2 as YNFKEQ. Here the CDR3 DNA reads TGTGCCAGCAGCCAAGGTCGGGGGGGAGGATCAGCAGATACGCAGTATTTT. Its translation: CASSQGRGGGSADTQYF.

This sequence joins TRBV4-1 and TRBJ2-7; 12 bases match TRBD2. Per the germline V gene, CDR1 is MGHRA and CDR2 is YSYEKL. Trimming removed 1 base from V and 4 bases from J; junction bases left unmatched: 14. The CDR3 runs to 19 residues. The DNA of the CDR3 is TGCGCCAGCAGCCAAGGGGCTAGCGGGGGGGTTCTCCGCTCTTACGAGCAGTACTTC. Encoded protein: CASSQGASGGVLRSYEQYF.

V is TRBV12-3 or TRBV12-4 and J is TRBJ1-4, with D possibly being TRBD1 (6 bases). The CDR3 contains 13 residues. Trimming removed 8 bases at V and 6 bases at J, with 13 bases between. In DNA form, the CDR3 reads TGTGCCAGCGGTCCGGGGGGCTATGAAAAACTGTTTTTT. Residues: CASGPGGYEKLFF.

This rearrangement joins TRBV7-9 to TRBJ1-1; D not resolved. Germline V gene data show CDR1 as SEHNR and CDR2 as FQNEAQ (reference sequence). V was cut by 5 bases and J by 5 bases, with 9 bases left in between. The CDR3 is 12 amino acids. CDR3 sequence reads: CASSTDRTEAFF. The CDR3 bases are TGTGCCAGCAGCACAGACCGGACTGAAGCTTTCTTT.

The gene calls are TRBV3-1 (or the pseudogene TRBV3-2) and TRBJ2-5; tentative D call: TRBD1 (6 bases). The CDR3 sequence is 15 residues long. Trimming removed 1 base at V and 9 bases at J, with 18 bases between. CDR1 and CDR2 from the germline V gene are LGHDT and YNNKEL (reference sequence). CDR3 sequence: CASSQAGTGSGAQYF. As DNA, the CDR3 is TGTGCCAGCAGCCAAGCCGGTACAGGGAGTGGGGCCCAGTACTTC.

The chain uses TRBV19 and TRBJ2-7; D may be TRBD2 (7 bases). Germline V gives CDR1 LNHDA, CDR2 SQIVND (reference sequence). The CDR3 covers 14 residues. V lost 3 bases and J 5 bases, leaving 14 bases between the germline ends. CDR3 nucleotide sequence: TGTGCCAGTAGTATTGTCAGGGGAGGGAACGAGCAGTACTTC. This sequence encodes CASSIVRGGNEQYF.

The chain joins TRBV27 to TRBJ2-1; TRBD2 matches at 9 bases. With 9 bases clipped from V and 0 bases from J, the junction kept 12 bases outside the gene matches. Per germline, CDR1 MNHEY and CDR2 SMNVEV (reference sequence). This CDR3 is built from 17 residues. The CDR3 sequence is CASSPPSGDSSYNEQFF. Here the CDR3 DNA reads TGTGCCAGTAGCCCCCCTAGCGGGGATAGCTCCTACAATGAGCAGTTCTTC.

The rearrangement links TRBV5-6 to TRBJ2-5, with a weak D call TRBD2 (6 bases). Germline assignment: CDR1 SGHDT and CDR2 YYEEEE. The CDR3 is 16 residues long. Trimming pared 6 bases from V and 5 bases from J, leaving 23 bases between. The chain's CDR3 is CASTRLRGPGGETQYF. In DNA form, the CDR3 reads TGTGCCAGCACTCGCCTAAGGGGTCCTGGAGGGGAGACCCAGTACTTC.

The genes are TRBV5-1 and TRBJ1-6; 7 positions agree with TRBD1. Germline V lookup: CDR1 SGHRS, CDR2 YFSETQ. The CDR3 extends over 14 amino acids. The V and J ends lost 4 bases and 7 bases, in that order; junction bases with no gene match: 5. In DNA form, the CDR3 reads TGCGCCAGCAGCACCGGGACAGTGAATTCACCCCTCCACTTT. Protein: CASSTGTVNSPLHF. The complete variable domain, with remaining parts taken from reference TRBV5-1 and TRBJ1-6, reads KAGVTQTPRYLIKTRGQQVTLSCSPISGHRSVSWYQQTPGQGLQFLFEYFSETQRNKGNFPGRFSGRQFSNSRSEMNVSTLELGDSALYLCASSTGTVNSPLHFGNGTRLTVT.

The V gene is TRBV11-2, the J gene TRBJ2-5; 9 nucleotides match TRBD2. Trimming cost V 5 bases and J 2 bases; bases outside gene matches: 6. CDR1 SGHAT and CDR2 FQNNGV come from the germline V gene. The CDR3 contains 15 residues. The DNA of the CDR3 is TGTGCCAGCAGCCCCCGGCTAGCGGGACAAGAGACCCAGTACTTC. It translates to CASSPRLAGQETQYF.

CDR3 in DNA: TGTGCCAGCAGCCCACGCGGGGGAGACACCGGGGAGCTGTTTTTT. Encoded protein: CASSPRGGDTGELFF. The rearrangement joins TRBV7-9 to TRBJ2-2; 7 nucleotides match TRBD2. The CDR3 runs to 15 residues. Germline-derived CDR1 and CDR2 are SEHNR and FQNEAQ (reference sequence). The ends lost 5 bases at V and 3 bases at J; junction bases unmatched: 6.